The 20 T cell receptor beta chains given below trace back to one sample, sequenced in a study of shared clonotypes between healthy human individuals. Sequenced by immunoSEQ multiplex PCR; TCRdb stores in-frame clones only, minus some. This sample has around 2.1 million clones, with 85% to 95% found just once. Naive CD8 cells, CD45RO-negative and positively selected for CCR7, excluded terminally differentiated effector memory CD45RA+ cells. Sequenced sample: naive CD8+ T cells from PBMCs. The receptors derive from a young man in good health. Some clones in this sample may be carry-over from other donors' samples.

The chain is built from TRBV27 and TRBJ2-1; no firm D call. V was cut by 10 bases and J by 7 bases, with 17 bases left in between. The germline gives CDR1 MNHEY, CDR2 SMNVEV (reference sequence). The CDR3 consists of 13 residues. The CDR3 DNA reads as TGTGCCACCACCGTGGCACCCTCGAATGAGCAGTTCTTC. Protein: CATTVAPSNEQFF.

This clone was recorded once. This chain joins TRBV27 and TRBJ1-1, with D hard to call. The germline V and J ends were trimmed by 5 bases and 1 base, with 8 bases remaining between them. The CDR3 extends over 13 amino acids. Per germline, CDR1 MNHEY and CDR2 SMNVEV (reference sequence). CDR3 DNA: TGTGCCAGCAGTCCCACCCCGAACACTGAAGCTTTCTTT. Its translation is CASSPTPNTEAFF.

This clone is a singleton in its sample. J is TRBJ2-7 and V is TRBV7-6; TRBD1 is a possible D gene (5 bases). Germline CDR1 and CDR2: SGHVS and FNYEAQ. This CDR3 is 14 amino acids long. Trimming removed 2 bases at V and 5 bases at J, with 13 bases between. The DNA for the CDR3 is TGTGCCAGCAGCTTATGGGCAGGGATCAACGAGCAGTACTTC. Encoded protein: CASSLWAGINEQYF.

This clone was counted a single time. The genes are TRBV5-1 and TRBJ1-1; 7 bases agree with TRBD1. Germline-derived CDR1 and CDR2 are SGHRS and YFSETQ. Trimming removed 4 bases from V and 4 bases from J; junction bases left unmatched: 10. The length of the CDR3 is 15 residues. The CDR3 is CASSHSTGHGTEAFF. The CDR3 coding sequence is TGCGCCAGCAGCCACTCGACAGGGCACGGCACTGAAGCTTTCTTT. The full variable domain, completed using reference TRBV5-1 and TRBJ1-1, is KAGVTQTPRYLIKTRGQQVTLSCSPISGHRSVSWYQQTPGQGLQFLFEYFSETQRNKGNFPGRFSGRQFSNSRSEMNVSTLELGDSALYLCASSHSTGHGTEAFFGQGTRLTVV.

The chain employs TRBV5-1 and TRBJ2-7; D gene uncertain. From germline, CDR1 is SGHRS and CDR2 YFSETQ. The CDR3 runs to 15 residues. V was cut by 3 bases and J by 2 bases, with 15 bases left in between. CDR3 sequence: CASSSLTHSAYEQYF. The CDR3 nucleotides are TGCGCCAGCAGCTCGCTAACCCACTCAGCCTACGAGCAGTACTTC.

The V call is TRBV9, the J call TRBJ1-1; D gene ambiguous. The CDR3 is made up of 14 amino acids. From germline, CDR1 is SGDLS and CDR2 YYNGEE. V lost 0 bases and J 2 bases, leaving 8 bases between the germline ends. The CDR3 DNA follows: TGTGCCAGCAGCGTAGGGGTCAGAAACACTGAAGCTTTCTTT. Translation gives CASSVGVRNTEAFF.

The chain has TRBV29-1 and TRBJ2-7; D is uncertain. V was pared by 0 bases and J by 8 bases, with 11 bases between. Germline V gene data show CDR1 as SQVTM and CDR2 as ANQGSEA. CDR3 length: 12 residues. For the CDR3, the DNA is TGCAGCGTTGAAGATCTGGCGACCCAGCAGTACTTC. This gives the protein CSVEDLATQQYF.

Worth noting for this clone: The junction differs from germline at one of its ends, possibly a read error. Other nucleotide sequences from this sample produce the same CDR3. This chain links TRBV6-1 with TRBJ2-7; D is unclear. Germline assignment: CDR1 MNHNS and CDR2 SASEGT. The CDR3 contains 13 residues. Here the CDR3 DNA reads TGTGCCAGCAGCGAAGGGAAAACATACGAGCAGTACTTC. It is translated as CASSEGKTYEQYF.

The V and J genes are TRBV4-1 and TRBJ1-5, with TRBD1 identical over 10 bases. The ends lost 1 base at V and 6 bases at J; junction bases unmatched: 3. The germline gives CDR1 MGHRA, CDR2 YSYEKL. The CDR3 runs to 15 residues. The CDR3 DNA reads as TGCGCCAGCAGCCAAGGGAGGACAGGGGGTCAGCCCCAGCATTTT. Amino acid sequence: CASSQGRTGGQPQHF.

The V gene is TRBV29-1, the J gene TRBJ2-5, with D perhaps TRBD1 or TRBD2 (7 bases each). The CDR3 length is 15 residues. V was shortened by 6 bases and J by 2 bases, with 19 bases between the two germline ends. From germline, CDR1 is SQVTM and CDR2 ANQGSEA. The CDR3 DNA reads TGCAGCGTCTGGGGGGGAGACAGGGCTCAAGAGACCCAGTACTTC. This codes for CSVWGGDRAQETQYF. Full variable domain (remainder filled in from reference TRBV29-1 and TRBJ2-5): SAVISQKPSRDICQRGTSLTIQCQVDSQVTMMFWYRQQPGQSLTLIATANQGSEATYESGFVIDKFPISRPNLTFSTLTVSNMSPEDSSIYLCSVWGGDRAQETQYFGPGTRLLVL.

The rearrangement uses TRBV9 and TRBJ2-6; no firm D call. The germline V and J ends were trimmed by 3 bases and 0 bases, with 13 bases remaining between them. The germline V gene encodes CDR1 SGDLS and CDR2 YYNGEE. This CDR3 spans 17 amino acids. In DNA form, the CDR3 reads TGTGCCAGCAGCGATCACGCTATCCCCTCTGGGGCCAACGTCCTGACTTTC. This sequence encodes CASSDHAIPSGANVLTF.

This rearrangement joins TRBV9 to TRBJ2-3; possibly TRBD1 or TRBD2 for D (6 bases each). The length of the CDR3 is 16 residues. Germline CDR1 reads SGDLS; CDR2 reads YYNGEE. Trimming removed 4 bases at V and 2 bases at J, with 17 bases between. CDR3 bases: TGTGCCAGCAGCACCCCAGAGGGGGGTTACACAGATACGCAGTATTTT. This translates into CASSTPEGGYTDTQYF.

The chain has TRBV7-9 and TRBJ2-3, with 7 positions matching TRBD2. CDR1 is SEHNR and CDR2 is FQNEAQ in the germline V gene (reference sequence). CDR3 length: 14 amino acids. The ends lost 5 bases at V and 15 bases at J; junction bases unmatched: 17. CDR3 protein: CASSPHPGTTIEYF. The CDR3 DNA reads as TGTGCCAGCAGCCCGCACCCCGGGACTACGATCGAATATTTT.

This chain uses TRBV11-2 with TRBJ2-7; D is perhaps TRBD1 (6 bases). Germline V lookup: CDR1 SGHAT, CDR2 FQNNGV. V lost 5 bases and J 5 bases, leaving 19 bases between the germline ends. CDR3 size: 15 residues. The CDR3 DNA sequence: TGTGCCAGCAGCCTAAAGGGGGAGTCCGCGGACGAGCAGTACTTC. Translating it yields CASSLKGESADEQYF.

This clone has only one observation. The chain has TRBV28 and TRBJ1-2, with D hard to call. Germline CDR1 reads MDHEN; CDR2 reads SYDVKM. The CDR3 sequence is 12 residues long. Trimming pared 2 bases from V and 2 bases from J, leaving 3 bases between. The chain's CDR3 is CASSLTNYGYTF. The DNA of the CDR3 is TGTGCCAGCAGTTTAACCAACTATGGCTACACCTTC.

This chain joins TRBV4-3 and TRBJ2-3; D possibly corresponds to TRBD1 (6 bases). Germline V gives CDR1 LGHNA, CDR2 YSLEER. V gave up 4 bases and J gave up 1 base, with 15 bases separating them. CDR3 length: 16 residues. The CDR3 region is CASSPWNRVGTDTQYF. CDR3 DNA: TGCGCCAGCAGCCCCTGGAACAGGGTGGGCACAGATACGCAGTATTTT.

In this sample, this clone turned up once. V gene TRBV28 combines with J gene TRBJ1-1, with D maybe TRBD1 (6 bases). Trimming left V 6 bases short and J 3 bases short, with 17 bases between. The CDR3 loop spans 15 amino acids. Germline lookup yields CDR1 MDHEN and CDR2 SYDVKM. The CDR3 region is CASRLWGGKDTEAFF. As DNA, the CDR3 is TGTGCCAGCAGACTATGGGGGGGCAAGGACACTGAAGCTTTCTTT.

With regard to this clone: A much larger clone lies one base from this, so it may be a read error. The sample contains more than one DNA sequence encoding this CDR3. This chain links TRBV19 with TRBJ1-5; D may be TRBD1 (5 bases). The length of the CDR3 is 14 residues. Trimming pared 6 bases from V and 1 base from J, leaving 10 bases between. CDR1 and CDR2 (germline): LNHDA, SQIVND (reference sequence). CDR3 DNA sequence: TGTGCCAGTAGCATCCGGGACAGCAATCAGCCCCAGCATTTT. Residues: CASSIRDSNQPQHF.

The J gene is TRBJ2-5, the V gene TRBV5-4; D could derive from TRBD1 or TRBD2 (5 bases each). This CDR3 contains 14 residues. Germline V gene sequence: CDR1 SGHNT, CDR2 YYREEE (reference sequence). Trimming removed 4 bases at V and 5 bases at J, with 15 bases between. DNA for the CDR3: TGTGCCAGCAGCCCAGGGTCTCGGAGGGAGACCCAGTACTTC. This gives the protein CASSPGSRRETQYF.

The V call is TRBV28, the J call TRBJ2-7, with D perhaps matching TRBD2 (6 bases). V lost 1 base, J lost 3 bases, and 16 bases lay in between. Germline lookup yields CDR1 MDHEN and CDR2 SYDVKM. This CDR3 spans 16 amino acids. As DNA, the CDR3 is TGTGCCAGCAGTTTATTCGCGGTAGCGGAGCACTACGAGCAGTACTTC. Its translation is CASSLFAVAEHYEQYF.